This is a list of T cell receptor beta chains from one sample in a study of beta chain features in type 1 diabetes. The method was immunoSEQ multiplex PCR; TCRdb's version includes in-frame clones alone and lacks a portion of them. The table records 810,000 or so clones, about a sixth of them present only once. Sequencing was done on a sample of naive CD4+ T cells from blood. These receptors came from a woman between 18 and 29 years old in good health. The CDR3 runs from the conserved cysteine through the conserved F or W. A D gene is named only where the DNA matches it firmly. The size field is filled for only some rows; it gives once, few, many or a size class.

clone size	D gene	J gene	V gene	CDR3 DNA	CDR3 protein
NA	TRBD2	TRBJ2-1	TRBV11-2	TGTGCCAGCAGCGACTTAGCGGGAGTGTCCTACAATGAGCAGTTCTTC	CASSDLAGVSYNEQFF
NA	NA	TRBJ2-2	TRBV10-3	TGTGCCATACCTGCCCGACAGGTCCCTACGAACACCGGGGAGCTGTTTTTT	CAIPARQVPTNTGELFF
few	NA	TRBJ1-1	TRBV28	TGTGCCAGCAACCCGGACAGCTACACTGAAGCTTTCTTT	CASNPDSYTEAFF
few	NA	TRBJ2-7	TRBV28	TGTGCCAGAAGAACTCCGGGACTGCCGACCTACGAGCAGTACTTC	CARRTPGLPTYEQYF
few	TRBD2	TRBJ2-7	TRBV2	TGTGCCAGCACGGAACTAGCGGGAGCTACGGGCGAGCAGTACTTC	CASTELAGATGEQYF
NA	NA	TRBJ1-1	TRBV19	TGTGCCAGTTCTTATTCAGTATCTATGAACACTGAAGCTTTCTTT	CASSYSVSMNTEAFF
few	NA	TRBJ2-3	TRBV9	TGTGCCAGCAGCGTATCCTCGGGGGACGCCTGGACAGATACGCAGTATTTT	CASSVSSGDAWTDTQYF
few	NA	TRBJ2-2	TRBV6-5	TGTGCCAGCACGGAGAACACCGGGGAGCTGTTTTTT	CASTENTGELFF
NA	TRBD2	TRBJ2-5	TRBV27	TGTGCCAGCAGTTTATTAGGTCTTGGAACTAGCGGGAGTGTGGAAGAGACCCAGTACTTC	CASSLLGLGTSGSVEETQYF
few	TRBD2	TRBJ2-1	TRBV18	TGTGCCAGCTCACCGGGCCTAGCGGGAGTCGGAAATGAGCAGTTCTTC	CASSPGLAGVGNEQFF
NA	NA	TRBJ2-1	TRBV7-3	TGTGCCAGCAGCTTAACGGGATCTTACAATGAGCAGTTCTTC	CASSLTGSYNEQFF
few	NA	TRBJ1-1	TRBV4-2	TGTGCCAGCAGCCAAGAGCGGCGGCCTAACACTGAAGCTTTCTTT	CASSQERRPNTEAFF
NA	NA	TRBJ2-1	TRBV7-6	TGTGCCAGCAGCTTAGTTGGGGGCGACAATGAGCAGTTCTTC	CASSLVGGDNEQFF
few	TRBD1	TRBJ2-6	TRBV19	TGTGCCAGTAGACACCGGGACAGGGGATCAGCTGGGGCCAACGTCCTGACTTTC	CASRHRDRGSAGANVLTF
many	NA	TRBJ2-7	TRBV14	TGTGCCAGCAGCCGGGAACTCACCTACGAGCAGTACTTC	CASSRELTYEQYF
NA	NA	TRBJ1-2	TRBV7-6	TGTGCCAGCAGCCCCCGGGACGGAGCTAACTATGGCTACACCTTC	CASSPRDGANYGYTF
NA	TRBD2	TRBJ2-4	TRBV7-2	TGTGCCAGCAGCCTACTAGCGGGGCGAAAAAACATTCAGTACTTC	CASSLLAGRKNIQYF
few	NA	TRBJ2-1	TRBV6-7	TGTGCCAGCAACCAGCTCCGCGGGTACAATGAGCAGTTCTTC	CASNQLRGYNEQFF
few	NA	TRBJ1-4	TRBV2	TGTGCCAGCGGCCCCGACGAAAAACTGTTTTTT	CASGPDEKLFF
NA	NA	TRBJ1-5	TRBV28	TGTGCCAGCAGTTTATTTCGCCAGGGCACCGGGCCCCAGCATTTT	CASSLFRQGTGPQHF
NA	NA	TRBJ2-7	TRBV28	TGTGCCAGCAGAGCCGCTGGGTACGAGCAGTACTTC	CASRAAGYEQYF
few	NA	TRBJ2-1	TRBV6-6	TGTGCCAGCTCACGCCGTCGGGCTGAAGAGCAGTTCTTC	CASSRRRAEEQFF
NA	NA	TRBJ2-7	TRBV28	TGTGCCAGCAGATTGTCACTAACCGGGATGTACGAGCAGTACTTC	CASRLSLTGMYEQYF
NA	TRBD2	TRBJ2-7	TRBV28	TGTGCCAGCCGCGGTCTGGCGGGAGGCCCCAGCTCCTACGAGCAGTACTTC	CASRGLAGGPSSYEQYF
NA	NA	TRBJ2-3	TRBV7-8	TGTGCCAGCAACAACAGGGCGGGCACAGATACGCAGTATTTT	CASNNRAGTDTQYF
NA	TRBD2	TRBJ2-7	TRBV19	TGTGCCAGTAGTATAGAGAGCGGGATTCTATACGAGCAGTACTTC	CASSIESGILYEQYF
few	TRBD1	TRBJ2-3	TRBV19	TGTGCCAGTACCAAGCGTGGGGGACAGGGGCCAGATACGCAGTATTTT	CASTKRGGQGPDTQYF
NA	TRBD2	TRBJ2-3	TRBV7-2	TGTGCCAGCAGACCCGGACTAGCGGGAGCGAATACGCAGTATTTT	CASRPGLAGANTQYF
NA	NA	TRBJ1-1	TRBV5-6	TGTGCCAGCAGCTTGGCCGTCGCCAGTTTGACTGAAGCTTTCTTT	CASSLAVASLTEAFF
NA	TRBD2	TRBJ2-7	TRBV5-1	TGCGCCAGCAGCTGGACCGGGACTAGCGGGGCATACGAGCAGTACTTC	CASSWTGTSGAYEQYF
NA	TRBD1	TRBJ2-4	TRBV11-2	TGTGCCAGCAGCTTAGATTGGATAAAGGACAGGGGTCACATTCAGTACTTC	CASSLDWIKDRGHIQYF
few	TRBD1	TRBJ2-7	TRBV5-8	TGTGCCAGCAGCCTAAGATGGGACAGAAACTACGAGCAGTACTTC	CASSLRWDRNYEQYF
few	NA	TRBJ2-1	TRBV7-3	TGTGCCAGCAGCTTGAGCGGAACCTACAATGAGCAGTTCTTC	CASSLSGTYNEQFF
NA	NA	TRBJ2-6	TRBV6-6	TGTGCCAGCAGGGCAGCAGGGGACTCTGGGGCCAACGTCCTGACTTTC	CASRAAGDSGANVLTF
NA	NA	TRBJ1-2	TRBV11-2	TGTGCCAGCAGCCCTACAGGGCTCTATGGCTACACCTTC	CASSPTGLYGYTF
NA	NA	TRBJ2-3	TRBV11-2	TGCGCCAGCAGCCAACTAGGTCGGGGCACAGATACGCAGTATTTT	CASSQLGRGTDTQYF